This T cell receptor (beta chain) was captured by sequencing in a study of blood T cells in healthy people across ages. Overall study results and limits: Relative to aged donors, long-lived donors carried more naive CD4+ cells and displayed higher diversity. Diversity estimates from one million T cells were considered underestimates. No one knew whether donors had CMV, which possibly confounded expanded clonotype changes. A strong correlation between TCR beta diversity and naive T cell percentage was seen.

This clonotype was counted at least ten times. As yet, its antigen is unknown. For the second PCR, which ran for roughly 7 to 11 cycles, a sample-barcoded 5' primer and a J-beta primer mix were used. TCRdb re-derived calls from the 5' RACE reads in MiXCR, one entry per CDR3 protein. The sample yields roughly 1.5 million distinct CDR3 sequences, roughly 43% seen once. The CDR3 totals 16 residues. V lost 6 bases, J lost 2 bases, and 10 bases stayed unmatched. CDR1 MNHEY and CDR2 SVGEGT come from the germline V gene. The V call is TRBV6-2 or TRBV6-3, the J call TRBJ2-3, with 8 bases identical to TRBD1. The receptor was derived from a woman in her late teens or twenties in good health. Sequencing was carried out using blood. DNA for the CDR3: TGTGCCAGCAGACCCGTTGGGACAGGAATCACAGATACGCAGTATTTT. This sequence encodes CASRPVGTGITDTQYF.